This T cell receptor (beta chain) emerged from a study of blood T cells in healthy people across ages. Findings and limits, study-wide: Age brought a roughly linear fall in TCR beta diversity measured per million T cells.

Points on this clonotype: Its specificity is unknown.

A second PCR, run for about 7 to 11 cycles, used a sample-barcoded 5' primer plus a J-beta primer mix. Each CDR3 protein is one row after TCRdb ran MiXCR on the 5' RACE reads. The repertoire holds nearly 800,000 distinct CDR3 sequences, with just under 25% as singletons. The same data also went into a second study, on T cells of mothers and their children. According to that study: With the M1S primer of the second PCR, sample barcodes and 2-4 random nucleotides were added.

The source is a boy younger than 18 in good health. Sequenced input: blood.

This chain's CDR3 is CASSPYAGQEASPLHF. The CDR3 bases are TGTGCCAGCTCACCCTATGCAGGACAGGAGGCTTCACCCCTCCACTTT. The rearrangement joins TRBV18 to TRBJ1-6; 7 bases match TRBD1. Losses at the gene ends were 3 bases for V and 9 bases for J; bases not matched to a gene: 11. Looked up from germline, CDR1 is KGHSH and CDR2 is LQKENI. CDR3 size: 16 residues.